Listed here is a single T cell receptor (beta chain). Its antigen remains unidentified. Sequencing used immunoSEQ multiplex PCR; TCRdb keeps in-frame clones, though not all of them. This table holds 110,000 to 150,000 clones, around 90% found once. CDR1 and CDR2 (germline): SGHVS, FQNEAQ. With 1 base removed from V and 3 bases from J, the gap between germline ends came to 10 bases. This CDR3 contains 14 residues. Second-dose intervals near 4 or 12 weeks were combined. The data were taken from a study of T cell responses to AZD1222 COVID-19 vaccine. Study-level results: White British donors predominated, females outnumbered males, and clonal diversity was possibly underestimated. Baseline seropositivity characterized only a handful of AZD1222 recipients. Regions 160-218 and 743-854 held dominance among vaccine-associated CD4 TCRs, which spanned spike.

The source material was peripheral blood, sampled 28 days after the second AZD1222 dose. This TCR was sampled from an adult who received the AZD1222 COVID-19 vaccine. This chain links TRBV7-8 with TRBJ2-7; unclear D gene. CDR3 region: CASSLGTRFYEQYF. As DNA, the CDR3 is TGTGCCAGCAGCTTAGGGACGAGATTCTACGAGCAGTACTTC.